The clone carrying this T cell receptor (beta chain) appeared a few times. No antigen is known for it. TCRdb reanalysed the 5' RACE reads using MiXCR and keeps one entry per CDR3 protein. There are approximately 340,000 distinct CDR3 sequences in the sample; 8.5% to 9% occur only once, and roughly 18% lies in the top ten. The data belong to a study of T cells after yellow fever vaccination. Study outcomes and limitations: A minor fraction of clonotypes spanned both CD4 and CD8 compartments. Researchers cautioned that FACS-sorted repertoires could harbor abundant clonotypes contaminating from the bulk population.

The V segment lost 6 bases and the J segment 2 bases; nucleotides outside the gene matches: 6. The CDR3 is 13 amino acids. Germline V gives CDR1 DFQATT, CDR2 SNEGSKA (reference sequence). The receptor was derived from a man aged 18 to 29 who received the YFV17D yellow fever vaccine. This chain connects TRBV20-1 to TRBJ2-7; TRBD1 aligns across 8 bases. The sample was PBMCs, taken on the day of the first yellow fever vaccination. The CDR3 here is CSAAGTGAYEQYF. The CDR3 bases are TGCAGTGCCGCAGGGACAGGAGCCTACGAGCAGTACTTC.